These 18 T cell receptor beta chains were all obtained from the same sample, sequenced in a study of monozygotic twins with inflammatory bowel disease (dated by TCRdb to between 2019 and 2020). Preparation of the library involved 5' RACE. Instrument used: Illumina HiSeq 2500. TCRdb reprocessed the raw reads; every CDR3 protein sequence is a single record, and DNA is not supplied. This sample's clone table shows 90,000 to 110,000 distinct CDR3 sequences. Roughly an eighth of the sample is taken by the ten largest. The specimen sequenced was blood. The source is a human donor with ulcerative colitis or Crohn's disease, or a healthy co-twin of an affected twin (not recorded which).

The CDR3 reads CASSFGGGPFGIAKNIQYF. J is TRBJ2-4 and V is TRBV11-2; TCRdb selects TRBD2, and the lack of DNA leaves this call unchecked. The CDR3 consists of 19 residues. Looked up from germline, CDR1 is SGHAT and CDR2 is FQNNGV.

V is TRBV20-1 and J is TRBJ1-1; TCRdb calls TRBD1, which cannot be checked without DNA. The V gene's germline CDR1 is DFQATT and CDR2 SNEGSKA (reference sequence). CDR3 length: 13 amino acids. The CDR3 protein is CSAGRQGRTEAFF.

The chain links TRBV20-1 to TRBJ2-7; TCRdb selects TRBD2, and the lack of DNA leaves this call unchecked. The CDR3 has 18 residues. CDR1 is DFQATT and CDR2 is SNEGSKA in the germline V gene (reference sequence). The CDR3 region is CSARDERGNYRVSYEQYF.

This rearrangement joins TRBV19 to TRBJ2-1; TCRdb calls TRBD1, which cannot be checked without DNA. CDR3 size: 13 residues. CDR1 is LNHDA, CDR2 SQIVND, per germline (reference sequence). This chain's CDR3 is CASSIATGDEQFF.

The genes are TRBV7-2 and TRBJ2-7; TCRdb lists TRBD1, though no DNA is available to test this call. The CDR3 contains 14 residues. The V gene's germline CDR1 is SGHTA and CDR2 FQGNSA. The CDR3 region is CASSLGTDSYEQYF.

The V and J genes are TRBV5-6 and TRBJ2-5; TCRdb's D gene call, TRBD1, goes unchecked for lack of DNA. Germline V gene lookup returns CDR1 SGHDT and CDR2 YYEEEE. This CDR3 has 13 residues. This chain's CDR3 is CASSYQGRETQYF.

This chain links TRBV19 with TRBJ2-1; as DNA is missing, the TRBD2 call by TCRdb cannot be tested. This CDR3 spans 14 amino acids. Looked up from germline, CDR1 is LNHDA and CDR2 is SQIVND (reference sequence). The CDR3 spells CASSRLAGNNEQFF. Variable domain in full (rest from reference TRBV19 and TRBJ2-1): DGGITQSPKYLFRKEGQNVTLSCEQNLNHDAMYWYRQDPGQGLRLIYYSQIVNDFQKGDIAEGYSVSREKKESFPLTVTSAQKNPTAFYLCASSRLAGNNEQFFGPGTRLTVL.

The V call is TRBV29-1, the J call TRBJ2-7; checking the TCRdb D call of TRBD2 is not possible without DNA. In germline, CDR1 is SQVTM, CDR2 ANQGSEA. The CDR3 is 13 residues long. CDR3 in amino acids: CSAGMAGAYEQYF.

This rearrangement joins TRBV7-9 to TRBJ2-3; the D call of TRBD1 rests on TCRdb alone, since no DNA is present to check it. CDR1 and CDR2 (germline): SEHNR, FQNEAQ (reference sequence). This CDR3 region has 14 residues. The CDR3 is CASRPREAGDTQYF.

The chain combines TRBV19 with TRBJ2-2; TCRdb's D call, TRBD1, is unchecked because there is no DNA. Per germline, CDR1 LNHDA and CDR2 SQIVND (reference sequence). This CDR3 contains 16 residues. The CDR3 protein is CASCYGTNPNTGELFF. Together with reference TRBV19 and TRBJ2-2, the CDR3 gives the full variable domain: DGGITQSPKYLFRKEGQNVTLSCEQNLNHDAMYWYRQDPGQGLRLIYYSQIVNDFQKGDIAEGYSVSREKKESFPLTVTSAQKNPTAFYLCASCYGTNPNTGELFFGEGSRLTVL.

This chain connects TRBV5-5 to TRBJ2-7; the TCRdb call, TRBD1, lacks DNA for checking. The CDR3 consists of 16 residues. Germline V gene lookup returns CDR1 SGHKS and CDR2 YYEKEE (reference sequence). CDR3 residues: CASSATGLGVSYEQYF.

The chain couples TRBV4-2 to TRBJ2-7. Per germline, CDR1 LGHNA and CDR2 YNFKEQ. CDR3 length equals 15 residues. CDR3 sequence: CASSQDRGSSYEQYF.

The chain uses TRBV12-3 or TRBV12-4 and TRBJ1-6; TCRdb calls TRBD1, which cannot be checked without DNA. The CDR3 extends over 14 amino acids. The CDR3 protein is CASNLQGLGSPLHF.

The rearrangement links TRBV7-2 to TRBJ2-7. The CDR3 spans 13 residues. Germline CDR1 and CDR2: SGHTA and FQGNSA. This chain's CDR3 is CASSLVNPYEQYF.

The V and J genes are TRBV7-3 and TRBJ2-3; as DNA is missing, the TRBD1 call by TCRdb cannot be tested. Germline V lookup: CDR1 SGHTA, CDR2 FQGTGA. The CDR3 sequence is 17 residues long. The CDR3 protein is CASSSPGSRWDTDTQYF.

The V and J genes are TRBV28 and TRBJ1-5; the TRBD1 assignment by TCRdb is unverifiable without DNA. CDR1 is MDHEN and CDR2 is SYDVKM in the germline V gene. The CDR3 has 14 amino acids. CDR3: CASSAGTVQGPQHF.

This chain uses TRBV14 with TRBJ2-1. Germline V lookup: CDR1 SGHDN, CDR2 FVKESK. The CDR3 length is 15 residues. CDR3 residues: CASSQNRWSYNEQFF.

The chain recombines TRBV7-2 with TRBJ2-7; TCRdb designates TRBD2, a call that cannot be tested without DNA. This CDR3 spans 18 amino acids. Germline V gene lookup returns CDR1 SGHTA and CDR2 FQGNSA. CDR3 amino acids: CASSLAPHPAGPWIEQYF.